The clone carrying this TCR beta chain occurred many times. What it binds is unknown. This record belongs to a study of spatial heterogeneity in lung cancer. Across the whole study: The donors comprised some 70 untreated early-stage non-small cell lung cancer patients. Beta-chain sequences were consistently detected more often than alpha-chain sequences. The study's findings and limits: Resection blood, more than follow-up blood, showed ubiquitous expanded tumor TCRs.

There are 14 residues in the CDR3. The V gene lost 6 bases and the J gene lost 1 base, with 10 bases spanning the gap. Individual TCR cDNA molecules each bore their own unique molecular identifier. TCRdb re-called the 5' RACE reads through MiXCR, storing one row per CDR3 protein. This sample has more than 95,000 distinct CDR3 sequences, with approximately 12% found just once. The time point: blood at routine non-recurrence follow-up after resection. The input material, whole RNA from tumor, nontumor lung or frozen PBMC, was sequenced unsorted. The chain employs TRBV12-3 or TRBV12-4 and TRBJ1-5; no reliable D call. Sequencing used PBMCs, obtained at follow-up. The clonotype was recovered from a male donor with early-stage non-small cell lung cancer. CDR3 sequence: CASSQVNSNQPQHF. The CDR3 coding sequence is TGTGCCAGCAGCCAAGTGAACAGCAATCAGCCCCAGCATTTT.